The clone carrying this TCR beta chain showed up many times. The antigen is unknown. RNA transcripts yielded amplified TCR beta CDR3 regions. Primed by the HTBI set, a first-round RT-PCR was run on the TCR CDR3. Via MiXCR, TCRdb re-called the multiplex PCR reads, giving one row per CDR3 protein. The sample has fewer than 450,000 distinct CDR3 sequences, 15% to 20% seen once. This CDR3 has 16 residues. V was pared by 5 bases and J by 6 bases, with 8 bases of the junction left unmatched. Per germline, CDR1 SNHLY and CDR2 FYNNEI. Sample collection date corresponds to first hyperthyroidism diagnosis, prior to any ophthalmopathy symptoms. These data are taken from a study of T cells in Graves' hyperthyroidism and ophthalmopathy. Overall study results and limits: Ophthalmopathy cases were set apart from stable hyperthyroidism by a 13 V-J model. Within blood appeared most thyroid clonotypes that had expanded above 0.001.

The specimen sequenced was blood. The source of this sequence is a woman younger than 45 with Graves' hyperthyroidism that later progressed to Graves' ophthalmopathy. The chain combines TRBV2 with TRBJ1-6; 9 bases match TRBD1. The DNA of the CDR3 is TGTGCCAGCAGTAAAATGGGACAGGGATTTAATTCACCCCTCCACTTT. This encodes CASSKMGQGFNSPLHF.